This T cell receptor beta chain originates from a study of read filtering for tumor transcriptome and immune sequencing. Many counts were recorded for this clonotype. The antigen is unknown. The library was built from around 380 ng RNA with molecular barcoded adaptors for alpha/delta and beta/gamma chains. TCRdb recomputed calls from the reads with MiXCR, one row per CDR3 protein. The sample consists of tens of thousands of distinct CDR3 sequences, more than 20% of them appearing once. Findings and caveats of the study: This fraction held mixed bone marrow immune cells after CD138-negative sorting.

Germline V gives CDR1 SGHAT, CDR2 FQNNGV. The CDR3 extends over 11 amino acids. The V gene lost 8 bases and the J gene lost 2 bases, with 6 bases spanning the gap. This sequence joins TRBV11-2 and TRBJ2-5, with unresolved D. Sequenced sample: a population of CD138-negative cells sorted from bone marrow. This TCR was sampled from a donor at least 40 years old with multiple myeloma. The CDR3, as DNA: TGTGCCAGCTCTCTTCAAGAGACCCAGTACTTC. Translation: CASSLQETQYF.